This TCR beta chain was recorded in a study of CD8 T cells in Susac syndrome. Random hexamers were used to reverse transcribe about 0.5 to 1 ug of RNA. TCRdb recomputed calls from the immunoSEQ multiplex PCR reads with MiXCR, one row per CDR3 protein. Of some 300,000 distinct CDR3 sequences detected, 80% to 90% appear once; the ten largest clones hold 0.095% to 0.14%. Germline values: CDR1 MNHEY, CDR2 SVGAGI. V was clipped by 0 bases and J by 2 bases, with 8 bases between them. This CDR3 has 14 amino acids. V usage is TRBV6-5 and J usage is TRBJ2-7, with D tentatively TRBD1 (5 bases). Sequencing was done on a sample of CD8+ T cells from PBMCs. The sequence came from a human donor with multiple sclerosis. The CDR3 region is CASSYSLGAYEQYF. CDR3 DNA sequence: TGTGCCAGCAGTTACTCTCTAGGGGCCTACGAGCAGTACTTC.